The rows below give T cell receptor beta chains drawn from one sample of a study of OX40 agonist ivuxolimab in advanced cancers. Sequencing was performed with immunoSEQ multiplex PCR; in TCRdb, only in-frame clones are kept and a portion is missing. The sample has approximately 80,000 clones, 75% to 85% seen once. Sample: CD4+ or CD8+ T cells sorted from blood, taken in a trial of the OX40 agonist ivuxolimab. These TCRs come from an adult with an advanced solid tumor such as melanoma, head and neck, liver or kidney cancer. CDR3s leave out the opening cysteine and the closing phenylalanine or tryptophan. Each record gives: D gene, V gene, CDR3 protein. The D gene is left open where the match is weak.

D: TRBD2
V: TRBV5-1
CDR3: ASSLFGGGTGETQY

D: NA
V: TRBV6-5
CDR3: ASSPDRSSPLH

D: NA
V: TRBV12-5
CDR3: ASGSPRGANYNEQF

D: NA
V: TRBV18
CDR3: ASSLTGGFTYEQY

D: NA
V: TRBV2
CDR3: ASTGGNRNQPQH

D: NA
V: TRBV19
CDR3: ASSIDFGAPYYGYT

D: TRBD1
V: TRBV25-1
CDR3: ASSGAGDRVADTQY

D: NA
V: TRBV5-1
CDR3: ASSPRPPDEQY

D: NA
V: TRBV7-9
CDR3: ASSPTGTGLNYGYT

D: TRBD2
V: TRBV7-8
CDR3: ASSPAPGGVGETQY

D: NA
V: TRBV6-6
CDR3: ASSRDISYEQY

D: TRBD1
V: TRBV9
CDR3: ASSPHPTGQGTEAF

D: NA
V: TRBV2
CDR3: ASTIRGTNEKLF

D: TRBD1
V: TRBV11-1
CDR3: ASSLWTGANTGELF

D: TRBD2
V: TRBV5-6
CDR3: ASSKSLRGGQETQY

D: NA
V: TRBV4-3
CDR3: ASSQEGRGDNIQY

D: NA
V: TRBV30
CDR3: AWSVAQASETQY

D: TRBD1
V: TRBV4-1
CDR3: ASSQGDRGGKLF

D: TRBD1
V: TRBV5-1
CDR3: ASSQTGQSNQPQH

D: NA
V: TRBV7-9
CDR3: ASSFSSDEQF

D: NA
V: TRBV6-1
CDR3: ASSAWGRDEQF

D: TRBD2
V: TRBV30
CDR3: AWGLGSGGYNEQF

D: TRBD1
V: TRBV4-3
CDR3: ASSQRRDRQETQY

D: NA
V: TRBV4-3
CDR3: ASSQDHGGLRTDTQY

D: TRBD1
V: TRBV13
CDR3: ASSLGTGGRPQH